What follows are 11 T cell receptor beta chains derived from one specimen sequenced in a study of siplizumab effects on memory and regulatory T cells (dated by TCRdb to the late 2010s). The library was built by means of the immunoSEQ multiplex PCR assay. Here the immuneACCESS table is served through TCRdb, limited to in-frame sequences with V and J called. Missing clones are a known gap in these copies; in checked studies unresolved V genes cover under half, and the rest lacks a known reason. This sample is represented by roughly 120,000 clones; around 94% of them were singletons. The ten largest clones add up to around 1.7% of the sample. The sequenced sample consisted of non-Treg CD4+ T cells sorted from blood. The cell subset or site label for this specimen denotes: FACS-sorted unstimulated CD4+ non-regulatory T cells. The receptors were sampled from a human donor in good health.

CDR3 DNA sequence: TGTGCCAGTAGTATAGGGGGAAACAATCAGCCCCAGCATTTT. It specifies CASSIGGNNQPQHF. The chain has TRBV19 and TRBJ1-5; D remains unclear. V was shortened by 1 base and J by 3 bases, with 7 bases between the two germline ends. Per the germline V gene, CDR1 is LNHDA and CDR2 is SQIVND (reference sequence). The CDR3 sequence is 14 residues long.

The CDR3 nucleotides are TGTGCCAGCAGTTACTGGCGGGACTGGGAGACCCAGTACTTC. Its protein product is CASSYWRDWETQYF. The rearrangement uses TRBV6-5 and TRBJ2-5; D perhaps matches TRBD2 (6 bases). Germline V CDR1 and CDR2: MNHEY, SVGAGI. The CDR3 is 14 amino acids. Trimming shortened V by 1 base and J by 5 bases, and 11 bases separated the two germline ends.

This clone appeared once. The CDR3 DNA sequence: TGTGCCAGTAGTAGGCAGGGGATTCACACCGGGGAGCTGTTTTTT. Its translation: CASSRQGIHTGELFF. The chain links TRBV19 to TRBJ2-2, with D perhaps matching TRBD1 (6 bases). Germline V gene sequence: CDR1 LNHDA, CDR2 SQIVND (reference sequence). V was clipped by 4 bases and J by 3 bases, with 12 bases between them. CDR3 size: 15 residues.

CDR3 DNA: TGCGCCAGCAGCTTGCCCCAAGAGACCCAGTACTTC. Encoded protein: CASSLPQETQYF. This chain uses TRBV5-1 with TRBJ2-5, with no clear D. The V and J ends lost 1 base and 1 base respectively, with 2 bases between them. Looked up from germline, CDR1 is SGHRS and CDR2 is YFSETQ. The CDR3 contains 12 residues.

The chain couples TRBV19 to TRBJ1-5, with D unclear. Per germline, CDR1 LNHDA and CDR2 SQIVND (reference sequence). Deletions cut 5 bases from V and 5 bases from J, with 13 bases between. The CDR3 consists of 14 residues. CDR3 region: CASSPRHSDQPQHF. As DNA, the CDR3 is TGTGCCAGTAGTCCCAGACACTCAGATCAGCCCCAGCATTTT.

This rearrangement joins TRBV7-9 to TRBJ2-3; D might be TRBD1 or TRBD2, each matching 5 bases. CDR3 length: 14 residues. From germline, CDR1 is SEHNR and CDR2 FQNEAQ (reference sequence). V was trimmed by 6 bases and J by 2 bases, leaving 12 bases between them. The DNA of the CDR3 is TGTGCCAGCAGGGGACGGCTTAACACAGATACGCAGTATTTT. It yields the protein CASRGRLNTDTQYF. Looking up the rest from reference TRBV7-9 and TRBJ2-3 gives the full variable domain: DTGVSQNPRHKITKRGQNVTFRCDPISEHNRLYWYRQTLGQGPEFLTYFQNEAQLEKSRLLSDRFSAERPKGSFSTLEIQRTEQGDSAMYLCASRGRLNTDTQYFGPGTRLTVL.

The rearrangement joins TRBV6-6 to TRBJ1-5, with 7 nucleotides matching TRBD1. Trimming cost V 5 bases and J 2 bases; bases outside gene matches: 9. Germline-derived CDR1 and CDR2 are MNHNY and SVGAGI (reference sequence). The CDR3 is 16 residues long. This CDR3 is CASSTGRDRGNQPQHF. Here the CDR3 DNA reads TGTGCCAGCAGTACTGGGCGGGACAGAGGCAATCAGCCCCAGCATTTT.

This chain connects TRBV6-5 to TRBJ2-5; 12 bases fit TRBD1. V lost 6 bases, J lost 4 bases, and 3 bases stayed unmatched. The CDR3 has 14 amino acids. Germline CDR1 and CDR2: MNHEY and SVGAGI. The CDR3 reads CASRGTGGRETQYF. CDR3 sequence (DNA): TGTGCCAGCAGGGGGACAGGGGGCCGAGAGACCCAGTACTTC.

V and J are TRBV5-1 and TRBJ2-2, with D maybe TRBD2 (6 bases). The V gene's germline CDR1 is SGHRS and CDR2 YFSETQ. This CDR3 contains 15 residues. V dropped 0 bases and J dropped 4 bases, with 10 bases sitting between them. The CDR3 sequence is CASSLERGGTGELFF. In DNA, the CDR3 is TGCGCCAGCAGCTTGGAACGGGGAGGCACCGGGGAGCTGTTTTTT. Looking up the rest from reference TRBV5-1 and TRBJ2-2 gives the full variable domain: KAGVTQTPRYLIKTRGQQVTLSCSPISGHRSVSWYQQTPGQGLQFLFEYFSETQRNKGNFPGRFSGRQFSNSRSEMNVSTLELGDSALYLCASSLERGGTGELFFGEGSRLTVL.

The chain is built from TRBV18 and TRBJ1-2; 9 bases align to TRBD1. Trimming took 2 bases from V and 8 from J; bases not matched to a gene: 9. The CDR3 is made up of 15 amino acids. Germline assignment: CDR1 KGHSH and CDR2 LQKENI. This chain's CDR3 is CASSPEEGQGRGYTF. The CDR3 coding sequence is TGTGCCAGCTCACCAGAGGAGGGACAGGGCCGAGGCTACACCTTC.

A remark on this clone: This CDR3 is also generated by other DNA sequences in the sample. The V call is TRBV2, the J call TRBJ2-5, with D perhaps TRBD1 (6 bases). Between the trimmed V and J ends, which lost 6 bases and 2 bases, there was a span of 10 bases. Germline V gene sequence: CDR1 SNHLY, CDR2 FYNNEI. The CDR3 has 13 residues. DNA of the CDR3: TGTGCCAGCAGAAGGACAGAGCAAGAGACCCAGTACTTC. This sequence encodes CASRRTEQETQYF.